The sequence of this TCR beta chain was determined in a study of T-cell reconstitution after alpha-beta-depleted transplantation in children. Ten or more counts support this clonotype. Germline CDR1 is SEHNR and CDR2 is FQNEAQ (reference sequence). This CDR3 has 14 amino acids. Trimming cost V 4 bases and J 4 bases, with 12 bases left between them. Unique molecular identifiers were used to barcode this TCRbeta library. MiXCR, run by TCRdb on the PCR reads, gives a single entry per CDR3 protein. The sample records roughly 670,000 distinct CDR3 sequences, about an eighth being singletons. The clonotype comes from a girl aged 2 to 9 with congenital amegakaryocytic thrombocytopenia, due to receive a stem cell transplant. The sequencing used PBMCs, collected before TCRalphabeta/CD19-depleted stem cell transplant. The V gene is TRBV7-9, the J gene TRBJ2-3, with a possible D match to TRBD1 (6 bases). The DNA of the CDR3 is TGTGCCAGCAGCTCGCATACAGGGCCAGATACGCAGTATTTT. It yields the protein CASSSHTGPDTQYF.